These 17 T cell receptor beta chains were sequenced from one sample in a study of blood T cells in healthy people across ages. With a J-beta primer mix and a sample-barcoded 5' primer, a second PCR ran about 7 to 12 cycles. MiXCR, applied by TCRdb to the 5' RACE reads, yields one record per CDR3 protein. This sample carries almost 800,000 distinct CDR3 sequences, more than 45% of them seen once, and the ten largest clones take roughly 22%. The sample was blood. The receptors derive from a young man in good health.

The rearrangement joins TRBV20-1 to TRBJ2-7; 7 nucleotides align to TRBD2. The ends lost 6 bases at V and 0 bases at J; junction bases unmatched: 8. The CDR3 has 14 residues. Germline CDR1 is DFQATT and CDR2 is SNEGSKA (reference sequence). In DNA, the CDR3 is TGCAGTGCAGAACTAGCGCGAAACTCCTACGAGCAGTACTTC. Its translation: CSAELARNSYEQYF.

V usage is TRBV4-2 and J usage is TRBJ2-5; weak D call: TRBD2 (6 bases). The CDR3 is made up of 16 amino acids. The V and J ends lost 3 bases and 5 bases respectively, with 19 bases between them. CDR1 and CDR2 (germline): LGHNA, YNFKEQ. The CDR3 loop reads CASSHPEGGVSETQYF. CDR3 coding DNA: TGTGCCAGCAGCCACCCCGAAGGCGGGGTTTCGGAGACCCAGTACTTC.

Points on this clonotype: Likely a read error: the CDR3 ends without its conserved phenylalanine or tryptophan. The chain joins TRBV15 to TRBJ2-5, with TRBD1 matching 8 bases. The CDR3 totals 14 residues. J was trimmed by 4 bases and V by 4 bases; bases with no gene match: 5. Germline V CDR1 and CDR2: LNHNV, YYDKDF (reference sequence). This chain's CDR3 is CATSIRQGRETQYV. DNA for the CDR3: TGTGCCACCAGCATCCGACAGGGGAGAGAGACCCAGTACGTC.

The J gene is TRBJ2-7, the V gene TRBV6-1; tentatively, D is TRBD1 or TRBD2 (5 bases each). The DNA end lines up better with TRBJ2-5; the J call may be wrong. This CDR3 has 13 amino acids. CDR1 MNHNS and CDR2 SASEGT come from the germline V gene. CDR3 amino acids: CASSGAPEETQYF. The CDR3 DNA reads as TGTGCCAGCTCCGGGGCACCCGAAGAGACCCAGTACTTC.

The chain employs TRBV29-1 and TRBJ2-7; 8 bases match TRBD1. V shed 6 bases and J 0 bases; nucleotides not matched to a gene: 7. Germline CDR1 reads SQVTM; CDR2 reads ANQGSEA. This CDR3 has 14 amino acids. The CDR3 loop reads CSVAGGANSYEQYF. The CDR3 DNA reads TGCAGCGTGGCAGGGGGCGCCAACTCCTACGAGCAGTACTTC.

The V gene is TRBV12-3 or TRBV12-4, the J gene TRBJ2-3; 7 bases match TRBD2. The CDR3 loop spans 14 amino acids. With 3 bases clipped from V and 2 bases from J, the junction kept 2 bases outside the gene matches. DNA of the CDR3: TGTGCCAGCAGTTTCAGCGGGACCACAGATACGCAGTATTTT. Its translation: CASSFSGTTDTQYF.

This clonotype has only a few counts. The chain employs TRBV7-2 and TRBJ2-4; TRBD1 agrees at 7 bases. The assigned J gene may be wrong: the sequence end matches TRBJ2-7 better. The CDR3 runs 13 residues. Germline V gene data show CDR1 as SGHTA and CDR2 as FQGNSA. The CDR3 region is CASSARTGDEQYF. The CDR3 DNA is TGTGCCAGCAGCGCCAGGACAGGCGACGAGCAGTACTTC.

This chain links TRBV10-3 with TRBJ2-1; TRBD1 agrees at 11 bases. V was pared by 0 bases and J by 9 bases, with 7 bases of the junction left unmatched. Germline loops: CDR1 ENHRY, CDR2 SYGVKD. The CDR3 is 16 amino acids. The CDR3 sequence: CAISESLGTGGGEQFF. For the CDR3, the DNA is TGTGCCATCAGTGAGTCGTTAGGGACAGGGGGAGGTGAGCAGTTCTTC.

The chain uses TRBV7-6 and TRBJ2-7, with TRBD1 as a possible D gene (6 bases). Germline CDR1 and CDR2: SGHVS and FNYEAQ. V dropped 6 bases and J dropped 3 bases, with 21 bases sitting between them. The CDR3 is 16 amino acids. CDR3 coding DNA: TGTGCCAGCAGACCAACCCCAGGGGCCAGGGGCTACGAGCAGTACTTC. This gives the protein CASRPTPGARGYEQYF.

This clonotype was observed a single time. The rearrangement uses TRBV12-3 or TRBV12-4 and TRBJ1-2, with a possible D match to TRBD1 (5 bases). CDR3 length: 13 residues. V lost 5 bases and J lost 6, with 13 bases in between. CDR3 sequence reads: CASSPGRNNGYTF. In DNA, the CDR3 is TGTGCCAGCAGTCCGGGACGGAATAATGGCTACACCTTC.

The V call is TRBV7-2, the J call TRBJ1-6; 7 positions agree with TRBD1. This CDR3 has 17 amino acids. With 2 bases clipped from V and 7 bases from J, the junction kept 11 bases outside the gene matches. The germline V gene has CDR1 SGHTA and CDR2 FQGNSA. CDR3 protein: CASSLTFVQGENSPLHF. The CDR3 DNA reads TGTGCCAGCAGCTTAACTTTTGTTCAGGGGGAGAATTCACCCCTCCACTTT.

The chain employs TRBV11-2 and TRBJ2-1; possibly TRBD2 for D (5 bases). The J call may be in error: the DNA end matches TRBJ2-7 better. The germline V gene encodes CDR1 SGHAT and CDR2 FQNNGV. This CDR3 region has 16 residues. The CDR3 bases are TGTGCCAGCAGCCCTAGCTTAGCAAGCTCCTACAATGAGCAGTACTTC. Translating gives CASSPSLASSYNEQYF.

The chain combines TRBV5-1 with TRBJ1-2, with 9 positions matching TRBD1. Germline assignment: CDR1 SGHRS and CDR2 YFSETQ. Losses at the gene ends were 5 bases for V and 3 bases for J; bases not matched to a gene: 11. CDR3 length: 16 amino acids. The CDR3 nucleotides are TGCGCCAGCAGGGAACCCTACAGGGGGCGAGACTATGGCTACACCTTC. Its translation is CASREPYRGRDYGYTF.

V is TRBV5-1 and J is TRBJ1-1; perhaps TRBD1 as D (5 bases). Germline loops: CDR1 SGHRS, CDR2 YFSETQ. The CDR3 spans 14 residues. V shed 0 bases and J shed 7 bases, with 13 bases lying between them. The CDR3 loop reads CASSLALGGIEAFF. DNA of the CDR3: TGCGCCAGCAGCTTGGCGCTTGGGGGGATTGAAGCTTTCTTT.

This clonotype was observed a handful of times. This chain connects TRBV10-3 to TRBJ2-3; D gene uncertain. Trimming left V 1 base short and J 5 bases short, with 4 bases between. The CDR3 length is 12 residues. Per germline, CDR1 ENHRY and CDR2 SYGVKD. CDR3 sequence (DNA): TGTGCCATCAGTGAGTTAGGAGATACGCAGTATTTT. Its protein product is CAISELGDTQYF.

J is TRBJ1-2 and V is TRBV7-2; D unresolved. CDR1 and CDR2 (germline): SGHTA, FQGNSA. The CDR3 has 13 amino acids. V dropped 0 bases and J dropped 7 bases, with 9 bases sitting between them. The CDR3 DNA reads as TGTGCCAGCAGCTTAGCGCTAAGCGGTGGCTACACCTTC. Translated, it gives CASSLALSGGYTF.

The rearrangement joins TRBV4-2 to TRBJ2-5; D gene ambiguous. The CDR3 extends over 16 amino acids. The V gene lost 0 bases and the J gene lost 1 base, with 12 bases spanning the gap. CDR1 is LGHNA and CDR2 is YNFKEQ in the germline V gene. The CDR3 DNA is TGTGCCAGCAGCCAAGATTCGACACTTGGCCAAGAGACCCAGTACTTC. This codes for CASSQDSTLGQETQYF.